Listed below are T cell receptor beta chains from one sample, sequenced in a study of blood T cell repertoires in COVID-19. This table comes from immunoSEQ multiplex PCR, and its TCRdb copy is limited to in-frame clones, with some not included. The sample holds 120,000 or so clones, just under 85% seen once. Input material: peripheral blood. The receptors come from a woman in her fifties or sixties with acute or convalescent COVID-19. Each CDR3 is given with its conserved first and last residue. Fields, in order: D gene, clone size, J gene, V gene, CDR3 protein, CDR3 DNA. The D gene is left open where the match is weak. Clone size is stated in some rows and not others, as once, few, many or a class when expanded.

d_gene: TRBD1
abundance: -
j_gene: TRBJ1-5
v_gene: TRBV19
CDR3aa: CASSISRGGGGDQPQHF
CDR3nt: TGTGCCAGTAGTATTAGTCGAGGGGGCGGAGGGGATCAGCCCCAGCATTTT

d_gene: -
abundance: few
j_gene: TRBJ2-2
v_gene: TRBV2
CDR3aa: CATRGGRYTGELFF
CDR3nt: TGTGCCACCAGGGGAGGGAGGTATACCGGGGAGCTGTTTTTT

d_gene: TRBD2
abundance: -
j_gene: TRBJ2-7
v_gene: TRBV4-1
CDR3aa: CASSWGLAGGPSSYEQYF
CDR3nt: TGCGCCAGCAGCTGGGGACTAGCGGGGGGCCCAAGCTCCTACGAGCAGTACTTC

d_gene: -
abundance: -
j_gene: TRBJ2-1
v_gene: TRBV27
CDR3aa: CASSFGEGVKQFF
CDR3nt: TGTGCCAGCAGTTTTGGGGAGGGGGTAAAGCAGTTCTTC

d_gene: -
abundance: once
j_gene: TRBJ2-2
v_gene: TRBV5-4
CDR3aa: CASSLATGNTGELFF
CDR3nt: TGTGCCAGCAGCTTGGCGACAGGGAACACCGGGGAGCTGTTTTTT

d_gene: TRBD1
abundance: -
j_gene: TRBJ1-2
v_gene: TRBV28
CDR3aa: CASSPTQGRQNYGYTF
CDR3nt: TGTGCCAGCAGTCCCACACAGGGGCGACAGAACTATGGCTACACCTTC

d_gene: TRBD1
abundance: -
j_gene: TRBJ1-2
v_gene: TRBV10-3
CDR3aa: CAISGRQGIEGYTF
CDR3nt: TGTGCCATCAGTGGGAGACAGGGTATTGAGGGCTACACCTTC

d_gene: -
abundance: -
j_gene: TRBJ1-1
v_gene: TRBV7-9
CDR3aa: CASSLEGGTEAFF
CDR3nt: TGTGCCAGCAGCTTAGAGGGAGGGACTGAAGCTTTCTTT

d_gene: -
abundance: -
j_gene: TRBJ2-7
v_gene: TRBV27
CDR3aa: CASSLKGWTLYEQYF
CDR3nt: TGTGCCAGCAGTTTAAAGGGGTGGACCCTCTACGAGCAGTACTTC

d_gene: -
abundance: -
j_gene: TRBJ1-3
v_gene: TRBV30
CDR3aa: CAWTPGSSGNTIYF
CDR3nt: TGTGCCTGGACCCCAGGCTCCTCTGGAAACACCATATATTTT

d_gene: -
abundance: -
j_gene: TRBJ2-2
v_gene: TRBV12-3/TRBV12-4
CDR3aa: CASSFSGAGELFF
CDR3nt: TGTGCCAGCAGTTTCTCAGGGGCAGGGGAGCTGTTTTTT

d_gene: -
abundance: -
j_gene: TRBJ1-5
v_gene: TRBV5-6
CDR3aa: CASSAGGGRSPQHF
CDR3nt: TGTGCCAGCAGCGCTGGTGGCGGCCGATCGCCCCAGCATTTT

d_gene: TRBD1
abundance: -
j_gene: TRBJ1-1
v_gene: TRBV11-2
CDR3aa: CASSLLSLRDRHGDTEAFF
CDR3nt: TGTGCCAGCAGCTTATTATCCCTCCGGGACAGGCATGGGGACACTGAAGCTTTCTTT

d_gene: -
abundance: -
j_gene: TRBJ1-4
v_gene: TRBV18
CDR3aa: CASSAIGGSTNEKLFF
CDR3nt: TGTGCCAGCTCAGCAATAGGAGGATCAACTAATGAAAAACTGTTTTTT

d_gene: TRBD2
abundance: -
j_gene: TRBJ2-1
v_gene: TRBV28
CDR3aa: CASSLVTSGGKIEHEQFF
CDR3nt: TGTGCCAGCAGTTTGGTCACTAGCGGGGGGAAAATCGAGCATGAGCAGTTCTTC

d_gene: TRBD2
abundance: once
j_gene: TRBJ2-5
v_gene: TRBV2
CDR3aa: CASSEMSGGTVGETQYF
CDR3nt: TGTGCCAGCAGTGAAATGAGCGGGGGGACTGTTGGGGAGACCCAGTACTTC

d_gene: TRBD1
abundance: -
j_gene: TRBJ1-5
v_gene: TRBV13
CDR3aa: CASSLLKGQGALGNQPQHF
CDR3nt: TGTGCCAGCAGCTTATTAAAGGGACAGGGGGCGTTAGGCAATCAGCCCCAGCATTTT

d_gene: -
abundance: -
j_gene: TRBJ2-2
v_gene: TRBV9
CDR3aa: CASSVQGLNTGELFF
CDR3nt: TGTGCCAGCAGCGTACAGGGGCTGAACACCGGGGAGCTGTTTTTT

d_gene: -
abundance: -
j_gene: TRBJ1-1
v_gene: TRBV2
CDR3aa: CASRDPGIGSEAFF
CDR3nt: TGTGCCAGCCGGGACCCAGGGATCGGGAGTGAAGCTTTCTTT

d_gene: -
abundance: once
j_gene: TRBJ2-4
v_gene: TRBV12-3/TRBV12-4
CDR3aa: CASSLKGKNIQYF
CDR3nt: TGTGCCAGCAGTTTAAAGGGGAAAAACATTCAGTACTTC

d_gene: -
abundance: -
j_gene: TRBJ1-1
v_gene: TRBV2
CDR3aa: CASTEGSNTEAFF
CDR3nt: TGTGCCAGCACCGAGGGATCAAACACTGAAGCTTTCTTT

d_gene: TRBD1
abundance: -
j_gene: TRBJ1-4
v_gene: TRBV2
CDR3aa: CASSETGQDLIKLFF
CDR3nt: TGTGCCAGCAGTGAAACGGGACAGGACCTCATAAAACTGTTTTTT

d_gene: -
abundance: -
j_gene: TRBJ2-1
v_gene: TRBV3-1/TRBV3-2
CDR3aa: CASSQVYSSYNEQFF
CDR3nt: TGTGCCAGCAGCCAAGTTTACAGCTCCTACAATGAGCAGTTCTTC

d_gene: TRBD1
abundance: -
j_gene: TRBJ1-5
v_gene: TRBV12-5
CDR3aa: CASGLFLRQGGYSNQPQHF
CDR3nt: TGTGCTAGTGGCCTCTTTTTACGACAGGGGGGATATAGCAATCAGCCCCAGCATTTT

d_gene: TRBD1
abundance: -
j_gene: TRBJ2-1
v_gene: TRBV7-8
CDR3aa: CASSADRGPYNEQFF
CDR3nt: TGTGCCAGCAGCGCAGACAGGGGGCCCTACAATGAGCAGTTCTTC

d_gene: TRBD2
abundance: -
j_gene: TRBJ2-1
v_gene: TRBV4-1
CDR3aa: CASSPRERGGNEQFF
CDR3nt: TGCGCCAGCAGCCCCCGGGAGCGGGGGGGCAATGAGCAGTTCTTC